This T cell receptor (beta chain) appears in the sequencing data of a study of cytomegalovirus exposure and HLA in healthy donors. The V gene end was trimmed by 0 bases and the J gene end by 2 bases; junction bases not matched to a gene: 1. From germline, CDR1 is PRHDT and CDR2 FYEKMQ (reference sequence). The CDR3 runs to 15 residues. PCR used 60 Vbeta primers and 13 Jbeta primers. Libraries were prepared by immunoSEQ multiplex PCR; TCRdb keeps only in-frame clonotypes and omits some of them. This sample yields about 180,000 clones, of which more than 60% are seen a single time; more than 1.4% belongs to the top ten. Findings of the study overall: It was confirmed in vitro that a few of the CMV-associated chains were specific for CMV antigens.

About this clone itself: Its antigen remains unidentified.

The chain couples TRBV13 to TRBJ2-1, with 7 bases aligning to TRBD2. Specimen: PBMCs. The receptor was isolated from a man aged 18 to 29 in good health and CMV-seronegative. The DNA for the CDR3 is TGTGCCAGCAGCTTAGGGACTAGCACCTACAATGAGCAGTTCTTC. It specifies CASSLGTSTYNEQFF.